This T cell receptor beta chain was found in a study of T cells after somatic rescue of genetic block. Trimming removed 8 bases at V and 10 bases at J, with 18 bases between. Germline assignment: CDR1 SGHTA and CDR2 FQGNSA. CDR3 size: 13 residues. Using immunoSEQ multiplex PCR, the repertoire was profiled, and TCRdb retains in-frame clones only, with some absent. The repertoire includes roughly 71,000 clones, approximately 91% of them detected once, and 2.8% sits in the top ten. This sequence originates from a man aged 30 to 39. Sequences were obtained from peripheral blood mononuclear cells (PBMCs). The V and J genes are TRBV7-2 and TRBJ2-1; unclear D gene. In DNA, the CDR3 is TGTGCCAGCGCTAAGGTCGCCGTACAGGAGCAGTTCTTC. It yields the protein CASAKVAVQEQFF. The variable domain in full, completed from reference TRBV7-2 and TRBJ2-1, reads GAGVSQSPSNKVTEKGKDVELRCDPISGHTALYWYRQSLGQGLEFLIYFQGNSAPDKSGLPSDRFSAERTGGSVSTLTIQRTQQEDSAVYLCASAKVAVQEQFFGPGTRLTVL.